Each of the 20 T cell receptor beta chains below was sequenced from the same sample in a study of a mutant IDH1 vaccine in newly diagnosed glioma. This sample's time point: week 11, during vaccination. Vaccine doses each comprised 300 ug of mutant IDH1 20-mer peptide, with topical imiquimod. Produced via immunoSEQ multiplex PCR; TCRdb's table is partial and in-frame only. The profile shows about 32,000 clones, around four fifths of them singletons. The antigens these receptors bind are not known. Sequencing used PBMCs, obtained from a glioma patient whose treatment included an IDH1 peptide vaccine. Receptors were obtained from a man aged 25 to 40 with glioma.

The chain couples TRBV5-5 to TRBJ1-1; D ambiguous. The germline V and J ends were trimmed by 1 base and 3 bases, with 4 bases remaining between them. Germline V gene sequence: CDR1 SGHKS, CDR2 YYEKEE (reference sequence). The CDR3 is made up of 12 amino acids. CDR3 in amino acids: CASSLKDTEAFF. In nucleotides, the CDR3 is TGTGCCAGCAGCTTGAAAGACACTGAAGCTTTCTTT.

This chain links TRBV6-5 with TRBJ1-1; D is undetermined. This CDR3 is 14 amino acids long. V lost 6 bases and J 3 bases, leaving 14 bases between the germline ends. Germline assignment: CDR1 MNHEY and CDR2 SVGAGI. The CDR3 DNA follows: TGTGCCAGCAGCTCCGGCAGGCGGGACACTGAAGCTTTCTTT. This sequence encodes CASSSGRRDTEAFF.

There are a few counts of this clone. The chain recombines TRBV5-6 with TRBJ1-1, with a possible D match to TRBD1 (5 bases). The V gene's germline CDR1 is SGHDT and CDR2 YYEEEE. The CDR3 extends over 16 amino acids. V was clipped by 2 bases and J by 6 bases, with 20 bases between them. CDR3 sequence reads: CASSFISWRDGPEAFF. In DNA, the CDR3 is TGTGCCAGCAGCTTCATCTCTTGGAGGGACGGGCCTGAAGCTTTCTTT.

J is TRBJ2-7 and V is TRBV5-1; 9 positions agree with TRBD2. V was pared by 6 bases and J by 1 base, with 5 bases of the junction left unmatched. The CDR3 covers 14 residues. The germline V gene encodes CDR1 SGHRS and CDR2 YFSETQ. CDR3: CASTDSGRSYEQYF. Here the CDR3 DNA reads TGCGCCAGCACCGATAGCGGGAGATCCTACGAGCAGTACTTC.

A few counts support this clone. The rearrangement links TRBV28 to TRBJ1-1; tentative D call: TRBD1 (6 bases). CDR1 MDHEN and CDR2 SYDVKM come from the germline V gene. CDR3 length: 15 residues. V was shortened by 5 bases and J by 4 bases, with 17 bases between the two germline ends. The CDR3 spells CASSTRDIGGTEAFF. DNA for the CDR3: TGTGCCAGCAGTACGAGGGACATTGGGGGCACTGAAGCTTTCTTT.

This clone has only one observation. The V call is TRBV2, the J call TRBJ1-5; 7 bases fit TRBD1. CDR3 length: 15 amino acids. With 6 bases clipped from V and 0 bases from J, the junction kept 5 bases outside the gene matches. Per germline, CDR1 SNHLY and CDR2 FYNNEI. CDR3 DNA: TGTGCCAGCAGATCGGGACAGCTTAGCAATCAGCCCCAGCATTTT. This sequence encodes CASRSGQLSNQPQHF.

This sequence joins TRBV5-4 and TRBJ2-3; TRBD1 matches 9 bases. From germline, CDR1 is SGHNT and CDR2 YYREEE (reference sequence). The V and J ends lost 5 bases and 6 bases, in that order; junction bases with no gene match: 7. The CDR3 runs 14 residues. CDR3 nucleotides: TGTGCCAGCAGACGTGACAGGGGGATGGATACGCAGTATTTT. Its protein product is CASRRDRGMDTQYF.

This clone was seen more than once but under ten times. The rearrangement joins TRBV29-1 to TRBJ1-3; D may be TRBD1 (6 bases). This CDR3 is built from 16 residues. Germline assignment: CDR1 SQVTM and CDR2 ANQGSEA. The V end was cut by 3 bases, the J end by 4 bases, with 19 bases between. The CDR3 bases are TGCAGCGTTGAGGGAGACACAGGGCTATCCGGAAACACCATATATTTT. Amino acid sequence: CSVEGDTGLSGNTIYF.

This clone was detected once. The J gene is TRBJ2-7, the V gene TRBV6-1; D is perhaps TRBD2 (6 bases). The CDR3 is 19 residues long. Germline V gives CDR1 MNHNS, CDR2 SASEGT. Trimming removed 1 base from V and 0 bases from J, with 22 bases in between. The CDR3 DNA reads as TGTGCCAGCAGTGAAGGGGACTCGGGGACGGCTTTGAGCTCCTACGAGCAGTACTTC. Translating gives CASSEGDSGTALSSYEQYF.

This clone occurred once. V is TRBV30 and J is TRBJ1-5; D gene unclear. The V end lost 2 bases, the J end lost 4 bases, and 9 bases lay between the germline ends. The CDR3 sequence is 13 residues long. The V gene's germline CDR1 is GTSNPN and CDR2 SVGIG (reference sequence). CDR3 amino acids: CAWSIRENQPQHF. CDR3 nucleotide sequence: TGTGCCTGGAGTATTCGAGAAAATCAGCCCCAGCATTTT.

The chain couples TRBV21-1 to TRBJ2-7; the D call of TRBD1 is as the table states it, not checked on the DNA. TRBV21-1 is a pseudogene segment. The CDR3 sequence is 16 residues long. CDR3 nucleotides: TGTGCCAGCAGCAAAGCGGACGACAGGGGCACCTACGAGCAGTACTTC. Residues: CASSKADDRGTYEQYF.

This clone appeared once. The V gene is TRBV7-9, the J gene TRBJ2-5, with TRBD2 identical over 8 bases. With V trimmed by 4 bases and J by 1 base, 5 bases remained unmatched. This CDR3 has 15 residues. Germline CDR1 and CDR2: SEHNR and FQNEAQ (reference sequence). DNA for the CDR3: TGTGCCAGCAGCTACCTCGGGGGGGGCCAAGAGACCCAGTACTTC. Translating gives CASSYLGGGQETQYF.

The chain links TRBV7-6 to TRBJ2-3, with 10 bases identical to TRBD2. The CDR3 consists of 16 residues. Germline assignment: CDR1 SGHVS and CDR2 FNYEAQ. The V segment lost 1 base and the J segment 2 bases; nucleotides outside the gene matches: 3. DNA of the CDR3: TGTGCCAGCAGCTTAGTTACTAGCGGGATCACAGATACGCAGTATTTT. Translating gives CASSLVTSGITDTQYF. Looking up the rest from reference TRBV7-6 and TRBJ2-3 gives the full variable domain: GAGVSQSPRYKVTKRGQDVALRCDPISGHVSLYWYRQALGQGPEFLTYFNYEAQQDKSGLPNDRFSAERPEGSISTLTIQRTEQRDSAMYRCASSLVTSGITDTQYFGPGTRLTVL.

The chain is built from TRBV2 and TRBJ2-7; TRBD2 matches 9 bases. The CDR3 covers 15 residues. CDR1 SNHLY and CDR2 FYNNEI come from the germline V gene. V trimming: 4 bases; J trimming: 0 bases; junction bases outside the gene matches: 4. CDR3 coding DNA: TGTGCCAGCAGTGTTTCTAGCGGGAACTCCTACGAGCAGTACTTC. Translating gives CASSVSSGNSYEQYF.

The rearrangement links TRBV10-1 to TRBJ2-7, with a possible D match to TRBD2 (6 bases). The V and J ends lost 0 bases and 2 bases respectively, with 17 bases between them. The CDR3 contains 17 residues. Per germline, CDR1 WNHNN and CDR2 SYGVQD (reference sequence). The chain's CDR3 is CASSESSSGTVTYEQYF. CDR3 sequence (DNA): TGCGCCAGCAGTGAGTCCTCCTCCGGGACTGTTACCTACGAGCAGTACTTC.

The chain employs TRBV2 and TRBJ2-2, with 9 bases lining up with TRBD1. Per germline, CDR1 SNHLY and CDR2 FYNNEI. V was pared by 6 bases and J by 6 bases, with 11 bases of the junction left unmatched. This CDR3 has 16 amino acids. CDR3 protein: CASRGGGQGFSGELFF. The CDR3 nucleotides read TGTGCCAGCAGGGGCGGGGGACAGGGTTTTTCCGGGGAGCTGTTTTTT. Full variable domain (missing parts from reference TRBV2 and TRBJ2-2): EPEVTQTPSHQVTQMGQEVILRCVPISNHLYFYWYRQILGQKVEFLVSFYNNEISEKSEIFDDQFSVERPDGSNFTLKIRSTKLEDSAMYFCASRGGGQGFSGELFFGEGSRLTVL.

The rearrangement joins TRBV27 to TRBJ2-7, with D possibly being TRBD1 or TRBD2 (5 bases each). There are 16 residues in the CDR3. V shed 5 bases and J shed 1 base, with 18 bases lying between them. Germline V CDR1 and CDR2: MNHEY, SMNVEV (reference sequence). The CDR3 protein is CASSILLGTESYEQYF. The CDR3 DNA is TGTGCCAGCAGTATACTCCTGGGGACCGAGTCCTACGAGCAGTACTTC.

The chain employs TRBV2 and TRBJ2-2; D is undetermined. The germline V gene encodes CDR1 SNHLY and CDR2 FYNNEI. The CDR3 has 16 amino acids. The germline V and J ends were trimmed by 6 bases and 0 bases, with 14 bases remaining between them. The CDR3 DNA sequence: TGTGCCAGCAGGCGTCCCGGCCTCGCGAACACCGGGGAGCTGTTTTTT. As protein: CASRRPGLANTGELFF.

V usage is TRBV19 and J usage is TRBJ2-6; D unclear. V was shortened by 7 bases and J by 0 bases, with 16 bases between the two germline ends. In germline, CDR1 is LNHDA, CDR2 SQIVND (reference sequence). The CDR3 runs 17 residues. The CDR3: CASTPGTASSGANVLTF. The CDR3 region has the DNA TGTGCCAGTACCCCCGGCACAGCGAGCTCTGGGGCCAACGTCCTGACTTTC.

The chain employs TRBV7-8 and TRBJ1-3; a possible D gene is TRBD1 (5 bases). Germline V gives CDR1 SGHVS, CDR2 FQNEAQ. CDR3 size: 17 residues. Trimming removed 0 bases from V and 1 base from J, with 13 bases in between. This CDR3 is CASSLAPAGTSGNTIYF. The CDR3 coding sequence is TGTGCCAGCAGCTTAGCACCTGCAGGGACTTCTGGAAACACCATATATTTT.